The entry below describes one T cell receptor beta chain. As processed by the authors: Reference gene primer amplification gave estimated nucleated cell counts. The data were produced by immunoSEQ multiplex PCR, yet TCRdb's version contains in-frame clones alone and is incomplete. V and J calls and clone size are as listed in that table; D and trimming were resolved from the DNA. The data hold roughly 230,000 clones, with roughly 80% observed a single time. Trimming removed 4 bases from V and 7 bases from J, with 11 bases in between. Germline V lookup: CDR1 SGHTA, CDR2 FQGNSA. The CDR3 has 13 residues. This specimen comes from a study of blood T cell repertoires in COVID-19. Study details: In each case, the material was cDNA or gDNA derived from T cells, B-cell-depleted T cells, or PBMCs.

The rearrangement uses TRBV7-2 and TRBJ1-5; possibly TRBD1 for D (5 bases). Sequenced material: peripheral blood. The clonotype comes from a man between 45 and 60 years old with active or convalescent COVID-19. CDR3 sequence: CASSWGGDQPQHF. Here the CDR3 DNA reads TGTGCCAGCAGCTGGGGCGGAGACCAGCCCCAGCATTTT.